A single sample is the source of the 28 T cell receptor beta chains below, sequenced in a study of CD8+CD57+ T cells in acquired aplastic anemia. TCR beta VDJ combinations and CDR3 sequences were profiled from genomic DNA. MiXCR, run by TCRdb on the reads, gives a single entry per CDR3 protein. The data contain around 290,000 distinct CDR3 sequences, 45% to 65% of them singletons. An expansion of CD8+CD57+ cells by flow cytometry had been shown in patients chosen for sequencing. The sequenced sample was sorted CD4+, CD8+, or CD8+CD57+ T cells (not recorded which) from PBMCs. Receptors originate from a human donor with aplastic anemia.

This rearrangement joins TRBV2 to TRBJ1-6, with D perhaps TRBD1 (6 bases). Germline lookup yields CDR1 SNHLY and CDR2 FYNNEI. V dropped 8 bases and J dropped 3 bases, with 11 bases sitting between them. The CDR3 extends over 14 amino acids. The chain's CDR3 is CASPLDSYNSPLHF. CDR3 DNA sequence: TGTGCCAGCCCTTTGGACAGCTATAATTCACCCCTCCACTTT.

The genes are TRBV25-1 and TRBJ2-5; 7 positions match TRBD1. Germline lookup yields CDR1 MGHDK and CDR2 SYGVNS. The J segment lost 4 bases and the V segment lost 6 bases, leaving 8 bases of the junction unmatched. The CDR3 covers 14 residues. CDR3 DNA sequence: TGTGCCAGCAGCTTCACAGGGGCGAGAGAGACCCAGTACTTC. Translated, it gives CASSFTGARETQYF. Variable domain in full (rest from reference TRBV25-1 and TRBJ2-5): EADIYQTPRYLVIGTGKKITLECSQTMGHDKMYWYQQDPGMELHLIHYSYGVNSTEKGDLSSESTVSRIRTEHFPLTLESARPSHTSQYLCASSFTGARETQYFGPGTRLLVL.

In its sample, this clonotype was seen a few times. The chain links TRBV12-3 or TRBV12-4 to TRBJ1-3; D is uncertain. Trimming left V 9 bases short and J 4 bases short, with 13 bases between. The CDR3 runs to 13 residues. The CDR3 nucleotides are TGTGCCAGTGACCACCAACAGGGAAACACCATATATTTT. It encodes CASDHQQGNTIYF.

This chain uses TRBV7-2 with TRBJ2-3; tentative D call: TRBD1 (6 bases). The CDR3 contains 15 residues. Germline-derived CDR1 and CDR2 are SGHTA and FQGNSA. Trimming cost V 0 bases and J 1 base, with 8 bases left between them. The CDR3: CASSLAGQRTDTQYF. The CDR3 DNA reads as TGTGCCAGCAGCTTAGCAGGACAGCGCACAGATACGCAGTATTTT.

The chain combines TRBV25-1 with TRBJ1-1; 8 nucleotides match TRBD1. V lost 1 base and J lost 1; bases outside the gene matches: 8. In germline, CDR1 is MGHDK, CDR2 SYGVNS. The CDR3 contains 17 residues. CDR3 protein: CASSESGRTGPNTEAFF. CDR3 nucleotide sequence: TGTGCCAGCAGTGAATCGGGTAGGACAGGGCCGAACACTGAAGCTTTCTTT. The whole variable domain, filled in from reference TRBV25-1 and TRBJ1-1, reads EADIYQTPRYLVIGTGKKITLECSQTMGHDKMYWYQQDPGMELHLIHYSYGVNSTEKGDLSSESTVSRIRTEHFPLTLESARPSHTSQYLCASSESGRTGPNTEAFFGQGTRLTVV.

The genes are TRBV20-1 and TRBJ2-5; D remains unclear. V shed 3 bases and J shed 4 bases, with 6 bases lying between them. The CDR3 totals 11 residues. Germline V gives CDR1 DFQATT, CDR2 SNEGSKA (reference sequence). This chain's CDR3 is CSARAAETQYF. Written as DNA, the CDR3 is TGCAGTGCTAGGGCAGCAGAGACCCAGTACTTC.

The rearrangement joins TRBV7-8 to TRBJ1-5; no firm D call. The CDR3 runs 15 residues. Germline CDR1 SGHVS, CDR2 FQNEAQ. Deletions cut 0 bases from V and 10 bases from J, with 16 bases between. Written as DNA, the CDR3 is TGTGCCAGCAGCTTAGCCAGCGGTTTAGAGCTACCCCAGCATTTT. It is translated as CASSLASGLELPQHF.

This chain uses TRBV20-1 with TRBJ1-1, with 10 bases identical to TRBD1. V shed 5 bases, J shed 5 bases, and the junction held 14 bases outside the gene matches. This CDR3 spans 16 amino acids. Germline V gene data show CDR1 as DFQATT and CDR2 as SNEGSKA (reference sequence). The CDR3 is CSAETGTGVWGTEAFF. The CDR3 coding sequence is TGCAGTGCTGAAACCGGGACAGGGGTCTGGGGGACTGAAGCTTTCTTT.

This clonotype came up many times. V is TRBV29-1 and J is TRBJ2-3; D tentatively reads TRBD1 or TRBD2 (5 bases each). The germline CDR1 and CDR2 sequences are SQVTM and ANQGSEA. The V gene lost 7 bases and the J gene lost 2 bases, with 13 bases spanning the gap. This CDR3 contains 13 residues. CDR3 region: CSAPGTNTDTQYF. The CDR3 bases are TGCAGCGCTCCCGGGACGAACACAGATACGCAGTATTTT.

This chain's CDR3 is CANRRGLAGFEQYF. CDR3 coding DNA: TGTGCCAACAGGCGGGGACTAGCGGGATTTGAGCAGTACTTC. This chain uses TRBV12-3 or TRBV12-4 with TRBJ2-7; the match to TRBD2 covers 13 bases. This CDR3 spans 14 amino acids. Trimming removed 10 bases from V and 7 bases from J; junction bases left unmatched: 10.

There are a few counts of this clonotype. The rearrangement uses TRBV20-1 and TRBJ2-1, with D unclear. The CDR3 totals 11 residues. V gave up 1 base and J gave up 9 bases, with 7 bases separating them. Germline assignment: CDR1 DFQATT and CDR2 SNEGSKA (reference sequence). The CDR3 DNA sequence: TGCAGTGCTAGAGGGCCTTCTGAGCAGTTCTTC. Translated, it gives CSARGPSEQFF.

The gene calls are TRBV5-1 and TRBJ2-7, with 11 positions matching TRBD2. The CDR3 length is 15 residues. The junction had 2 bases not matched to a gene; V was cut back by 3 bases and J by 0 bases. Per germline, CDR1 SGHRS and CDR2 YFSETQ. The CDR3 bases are TGCGCCAGCAGCTACGGGACTAGCGGCTCCTACGAGCAGTACTTC. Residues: CASSYGTSGSYEQYF. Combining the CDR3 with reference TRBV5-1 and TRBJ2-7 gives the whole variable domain KAGVTQTPRYLIKTRGQQVTLSCSPISGHRSVSWYQQTPGQGLQFLFEYFSETQRNKGNFPGRFSGRQFSNSRSEMNVSTLELGDSALYLCASSYGTSGSYEQYFGPGTRLTVT.

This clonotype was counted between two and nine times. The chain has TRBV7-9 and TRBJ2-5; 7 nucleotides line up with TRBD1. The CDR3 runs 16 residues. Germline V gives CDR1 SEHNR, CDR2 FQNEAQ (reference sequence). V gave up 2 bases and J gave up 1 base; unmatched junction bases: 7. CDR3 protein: CASSLPGQQFQETQYF. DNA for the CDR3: TGTGCCAGCAGCTTACCGGGACAGCAATTCCAAGAGACCCAGTACTTC. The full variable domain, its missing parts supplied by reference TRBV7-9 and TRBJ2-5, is DTGVSQNPRHKITKRGQNVTFRCDPISEHNRLYWYRQTLGQGPEFLTYFQNEAQLEKSRLLSDRFSAERPKGSFSTLEIQRTEQGDSAMYLCASSLPGQQFQETQYFGPGTRLLVL.

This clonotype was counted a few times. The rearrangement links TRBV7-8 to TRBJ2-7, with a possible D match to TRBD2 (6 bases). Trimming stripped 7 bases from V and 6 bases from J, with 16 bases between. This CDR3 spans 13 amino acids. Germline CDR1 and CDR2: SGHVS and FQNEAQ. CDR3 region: CASTPTHGGEQYF. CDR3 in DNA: TGTGCCAGCACCCCCACCCACGGGGGCGAGCAGTACTTC.

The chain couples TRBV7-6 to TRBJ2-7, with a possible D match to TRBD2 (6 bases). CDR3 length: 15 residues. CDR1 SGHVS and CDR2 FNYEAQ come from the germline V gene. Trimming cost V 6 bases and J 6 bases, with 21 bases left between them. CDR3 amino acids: CASSLNGGAPTEQYF. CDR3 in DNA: TGTGCCAGCAGTCTTAACGGAGGGGCGCCTACCGAGCAGTACTTC.

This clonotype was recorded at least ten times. In nucleotides, the CDR3 is TGTGCCAGCAGCTTAGCGCAGGGGGATACGCAGTATTTT. It yields the protein CASSLAQGDTQYF. J is TRBJ2-3 and V is TRBV11-1, with D perhaps matching TRBD1 (6 bases). CDR3 length: 13 residues. Trimming pared 0 bases from V and 6 bases from J, leaving 7 bases between. In germline, CDR1 is SGHAT, CDR2 FQDESV (reference sequence).

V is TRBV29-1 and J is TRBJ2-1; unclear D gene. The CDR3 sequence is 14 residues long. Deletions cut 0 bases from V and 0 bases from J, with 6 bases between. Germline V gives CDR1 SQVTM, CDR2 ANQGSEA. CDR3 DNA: TGCAGCGTTGAAGACTCCTCCTCCTACAATGAGCAGTTCTTC. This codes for CSVEDSSSYNEQFF.

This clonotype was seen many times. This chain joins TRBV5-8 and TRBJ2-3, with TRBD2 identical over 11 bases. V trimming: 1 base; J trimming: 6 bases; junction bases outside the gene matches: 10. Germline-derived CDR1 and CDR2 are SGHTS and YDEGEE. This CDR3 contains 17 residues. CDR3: CASSLSSGGAGRDTQYF. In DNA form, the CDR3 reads TGTGCCAGCAGCTTGAGTAGCGGGGGGGCCGGAAGGGATACGCAGTATTTT.

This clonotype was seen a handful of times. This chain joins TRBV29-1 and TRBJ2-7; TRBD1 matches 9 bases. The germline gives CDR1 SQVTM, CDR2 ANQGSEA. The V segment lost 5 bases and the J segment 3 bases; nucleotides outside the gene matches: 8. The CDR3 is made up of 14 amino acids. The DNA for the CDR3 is TGCAGCGTTACCGGGACAGGGATTTTCTACGAGCAGTACTTC. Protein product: CSVTGTGIFYEQYF.

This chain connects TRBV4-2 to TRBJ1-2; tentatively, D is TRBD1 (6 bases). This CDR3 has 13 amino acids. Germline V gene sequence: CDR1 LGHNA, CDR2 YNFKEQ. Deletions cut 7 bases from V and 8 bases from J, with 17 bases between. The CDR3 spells CASTLQGLGGYTF. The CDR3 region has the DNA TGTGCCAGCACGCTACAGGGTTTGGGGGGCTACACCTTC.

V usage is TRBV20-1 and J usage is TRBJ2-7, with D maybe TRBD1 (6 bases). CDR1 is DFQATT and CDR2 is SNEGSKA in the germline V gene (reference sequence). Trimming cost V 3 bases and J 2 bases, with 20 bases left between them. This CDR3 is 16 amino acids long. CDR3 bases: TGCAGTGCTAGCGACAGAGGACAGTGGAGAACCTACGAGCAGTACTTC. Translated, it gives CSASDRGQWRTYEQYF.

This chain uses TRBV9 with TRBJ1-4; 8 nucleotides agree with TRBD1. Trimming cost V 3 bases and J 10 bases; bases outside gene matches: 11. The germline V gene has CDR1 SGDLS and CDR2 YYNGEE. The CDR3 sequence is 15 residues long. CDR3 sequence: CASSARQGYGGKLFF. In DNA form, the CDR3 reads TGTGCCAGCAGCGCGCGACAGGGGTACGGTGGAAAACTGTTTTTT. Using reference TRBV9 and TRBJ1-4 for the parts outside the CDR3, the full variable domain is DSGVTQTPKHLITATGQRVTLRCSPRSGDLSVYWYQQSLDQGLQFLIQYYNGEERAKGNILERFSAQQFPDLHSELNLSSLELGDSALYFCASSARQGYGGKLFFGSGTQLSVL.

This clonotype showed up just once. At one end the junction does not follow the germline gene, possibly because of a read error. CDR3 nucleotide sequence: TGCGCCAGCGGTGAGTCGGGTAGCGGGGTCCAAGAGACCCAGTACTTC. Amino acid sequence: CASGESGSGVQETQYF. The rearrangement links TRBV10-1 to TRBJ2-5, with TRBD2 matching 8 bases. The CDR3 sequence is 16 residues long. From germline, CDR1 is WNHNN and CDR2 SYGVQD (reference sequence).

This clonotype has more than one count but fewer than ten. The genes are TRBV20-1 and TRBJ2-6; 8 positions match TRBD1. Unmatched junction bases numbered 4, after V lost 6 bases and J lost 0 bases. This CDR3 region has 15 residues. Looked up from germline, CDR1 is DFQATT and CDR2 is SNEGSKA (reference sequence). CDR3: CSARDRSSGANVLTF. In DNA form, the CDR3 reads TGCAGTGCCCGGGACAGGTCCTCTGGGGCCAACGTCCTGACTTTC.

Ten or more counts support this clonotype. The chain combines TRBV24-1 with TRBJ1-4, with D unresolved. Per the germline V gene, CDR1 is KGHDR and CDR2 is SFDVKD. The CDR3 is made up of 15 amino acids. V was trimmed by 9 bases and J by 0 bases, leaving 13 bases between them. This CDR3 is CATHNRHATNEKLFF. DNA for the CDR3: TGTGCCACCCATAACCGGCATGCAACTAATGAAAAACTGTTTTTT.

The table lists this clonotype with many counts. CDR3 coding DNA: TGTGCCAGCAGCCGGGGGGCTAGCGGATACTACGAGCAGTACTTC. It specifies CASSRGASGYYEQYF. The chain carries TRBV6-5 and TRBJ2-7; possible D gene TRBD2, 7 bases. V lost 6 bases and J lost 3, with 18 bases in between. Germline loops: CDR1 MNHEY, CDR2 SVGAGI. This CDR3 has 15 amino acids.

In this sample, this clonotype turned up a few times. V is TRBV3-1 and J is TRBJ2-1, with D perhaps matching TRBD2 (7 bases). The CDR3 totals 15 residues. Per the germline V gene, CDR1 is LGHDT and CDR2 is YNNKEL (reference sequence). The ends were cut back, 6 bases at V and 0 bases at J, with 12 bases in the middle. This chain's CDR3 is CASRKGGSSYNEQFF. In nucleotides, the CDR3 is TGTGCCAGCAGGAAGGGGGGGAGCTCCTACAATGAGCAGTTCTTC.

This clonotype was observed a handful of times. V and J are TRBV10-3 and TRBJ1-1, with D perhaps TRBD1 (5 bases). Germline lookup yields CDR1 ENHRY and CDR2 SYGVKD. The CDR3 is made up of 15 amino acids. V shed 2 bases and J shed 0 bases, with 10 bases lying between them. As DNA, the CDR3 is TGTGCCATCAGTGAGACTGGACAAATGAACACTGAAGCTTTCTTT. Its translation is CAISETGQMNTEAFF.